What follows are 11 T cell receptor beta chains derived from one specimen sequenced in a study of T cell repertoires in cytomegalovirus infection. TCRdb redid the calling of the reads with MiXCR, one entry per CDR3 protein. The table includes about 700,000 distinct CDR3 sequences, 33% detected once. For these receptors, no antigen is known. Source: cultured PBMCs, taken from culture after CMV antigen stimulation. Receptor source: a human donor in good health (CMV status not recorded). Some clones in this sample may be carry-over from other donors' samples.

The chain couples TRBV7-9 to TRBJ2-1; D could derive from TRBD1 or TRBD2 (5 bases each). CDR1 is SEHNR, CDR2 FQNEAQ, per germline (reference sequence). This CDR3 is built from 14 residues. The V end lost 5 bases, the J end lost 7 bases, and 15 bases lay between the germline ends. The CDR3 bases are TGTGCCAGCAGCCTCATGGGGGTAGGGAATGAGCAGTTCTTC. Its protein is CASSLMGVGNEQFF.

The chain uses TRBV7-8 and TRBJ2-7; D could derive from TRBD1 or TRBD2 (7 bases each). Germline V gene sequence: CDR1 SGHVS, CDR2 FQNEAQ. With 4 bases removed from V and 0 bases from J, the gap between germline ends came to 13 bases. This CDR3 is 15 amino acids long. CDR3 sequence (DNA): TGTGCCAGCAGCTCCCCAGGGGGGGTCTCCTACGAGCAGTACTTC. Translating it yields CASSSPGGVSYEQYF.

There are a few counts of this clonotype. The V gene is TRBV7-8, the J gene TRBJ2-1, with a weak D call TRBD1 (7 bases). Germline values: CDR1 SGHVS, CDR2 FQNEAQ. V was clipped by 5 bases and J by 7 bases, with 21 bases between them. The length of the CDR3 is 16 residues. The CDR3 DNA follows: TGTGCCAGCAGCCAGGGGGGCAGGGGAATGGGGAATGAGCAGTTCTTC. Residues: CASSQGGRGMGNEQFF.

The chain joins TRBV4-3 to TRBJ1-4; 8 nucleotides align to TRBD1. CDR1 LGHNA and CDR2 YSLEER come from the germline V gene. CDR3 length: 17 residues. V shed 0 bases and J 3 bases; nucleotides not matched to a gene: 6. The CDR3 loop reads CASSQETGVRANEKLFF. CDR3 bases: TGCGCCAGCAGCCAAGAGACAGGGGTCAGGGCTAATGAAAAACTGTTTTTT.

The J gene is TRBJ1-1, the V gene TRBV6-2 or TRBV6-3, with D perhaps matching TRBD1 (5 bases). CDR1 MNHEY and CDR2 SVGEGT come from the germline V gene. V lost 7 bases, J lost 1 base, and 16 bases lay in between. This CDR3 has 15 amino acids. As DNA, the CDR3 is TGTGCCAGCAAGGCAGGGACGTTGGGGAACACTGAAGCTTTCTTT. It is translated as CASKAGTLGNTEAFF.

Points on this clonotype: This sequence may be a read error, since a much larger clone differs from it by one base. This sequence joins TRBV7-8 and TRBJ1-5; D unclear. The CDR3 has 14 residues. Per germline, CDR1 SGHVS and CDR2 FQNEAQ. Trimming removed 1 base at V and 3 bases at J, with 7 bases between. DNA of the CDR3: TGTGCCAGCAGCTTAGTACCGTTCAATCAGCCCCAGCATTTT. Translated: CASSLVPFNQPQHF. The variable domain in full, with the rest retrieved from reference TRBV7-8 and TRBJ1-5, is GAGVSQSPRYKVAKRGQDVALRCDPISGHVSLFWYQQALGQGPEFLTYFQNEAQLDKSGLPSDRFFAERPEGSVSTLKIQRTQQEDSAVYLCASSLVPFNQPQHFGDGTRLSIL.

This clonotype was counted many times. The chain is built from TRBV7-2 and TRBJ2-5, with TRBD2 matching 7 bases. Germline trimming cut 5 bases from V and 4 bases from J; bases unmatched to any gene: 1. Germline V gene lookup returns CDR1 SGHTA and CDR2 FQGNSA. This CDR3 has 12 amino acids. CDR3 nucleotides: TGTGCCAGCAGCGGGGGGGGAGAGACCCAGTACTTC. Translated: CASSGGGETQYF. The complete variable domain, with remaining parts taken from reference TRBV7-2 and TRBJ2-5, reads GAGVSQSPSNKVTEKGKDVELRCDPISGHTALYWYRQSLGQGLEFLIYFQGNSAPDKSGLPSDRFSAERTGGSVSTLTIQRTQQEDSAVYLCASSGGGETQYFGPGTRLLVL.

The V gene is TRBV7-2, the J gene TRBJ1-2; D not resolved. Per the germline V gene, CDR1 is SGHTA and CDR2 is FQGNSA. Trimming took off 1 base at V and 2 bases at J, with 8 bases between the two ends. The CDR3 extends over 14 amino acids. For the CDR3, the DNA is TGTGCCAGCAGCTTAGGGTCCATCAACTATGGCTACACCTTC. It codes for CASSLGSINYGYTF.

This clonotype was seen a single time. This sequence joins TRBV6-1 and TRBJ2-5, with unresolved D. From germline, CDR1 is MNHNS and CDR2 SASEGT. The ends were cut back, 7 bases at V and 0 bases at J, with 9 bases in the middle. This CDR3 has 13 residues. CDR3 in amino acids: CASKGRYQETQYF. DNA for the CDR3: TGTGCCAGCAAGGGCAGGTACCAAGAGACCCAGTACTTC.

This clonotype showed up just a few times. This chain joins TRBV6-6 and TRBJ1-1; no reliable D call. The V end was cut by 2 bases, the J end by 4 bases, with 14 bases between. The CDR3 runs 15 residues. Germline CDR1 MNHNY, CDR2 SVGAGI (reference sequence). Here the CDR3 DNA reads TGTGCCAGCAGTTACGGGCTTCCCTTTACCACTGAAGCTTTCTTT. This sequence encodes CASSYGLPFTTEAFF.

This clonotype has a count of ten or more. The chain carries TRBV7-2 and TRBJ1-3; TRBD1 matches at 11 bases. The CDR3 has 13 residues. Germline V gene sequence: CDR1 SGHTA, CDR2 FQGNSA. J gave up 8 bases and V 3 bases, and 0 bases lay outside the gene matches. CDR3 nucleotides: TGTGCCAGCAGCTTGGGACAGGGGGACACCATATATTTT. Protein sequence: CASSLGQGDTIYF. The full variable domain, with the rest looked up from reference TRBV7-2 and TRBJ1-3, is GAGVSQSPSNKVTEKGKDVELRCDPISGHTALYWYRQSLGQGLEFLIYFQGNSAPDKSGLPSDRFSAERTGGSVSTLTIQRTQQEDSAVYLCASSLGQGDTIYFGEGSWLTVV.